Listed below are T cell receptor beta chains from one sample, sequenced in a study of OX40 agonist ivuxolimab in advanced cancers. Assay: immunoSEQ multiplex PCR; the TCRdb copy retains only in-frame clones and omits some. The sample lists around 150,000 clones, 90% to 95% occurring once. Material: CD4+ or CD8+ T cells sorted from blood, obtained in a trial of the OX40 agonist ivuxolimab. These TCRs come from an adult with an advanced solid tumor such as melanoma, head and neck, liver or kidney cancer. CDR3s include the opening cysteine and the closing phenylalanine or tryptophan. Each record gives: clone size, J gene, D gene, V gene, CDR3 DNA, CDR3 protein. The D gene is left open where the match is weak. The size field is filled for only some rows; it gives once, few, many or a size class.

size: NA; J: TRBJ2-2; D: NA; V: TRBV30; DNA: TGTGCCTGGAGTTCCGGACTTAACACCGGGGAGCTGTTTTTT; CDR3: CAWSSGLNTGELFF
size: NA; J: TRBJ1-2; D: NA; V: TRBV28; DNA: TGTGCCAGCAGTCCAAATGGGCAGGACTATGGCTACACCTTC; CDR3: CASSPNGQDYGYTF
size: NA; J: TRBJ2-7; D: TRBD2; V: TRBV18; DNA: TGTGCCAGCTCACGCAGGACTAGCGGGACCACCTACGAGCAGTACTTC; CDR3: CASSRRTSGTTYEQYF
size: NA; J: TRBJ2-1; D: TRBD1; V: TRBV7-2; DNA: TGTGCCAGCAGCTCCACCCGGGACAGGGGGTTCGATGAGCAGTTCTTC; CDR3: CASSSTRDRGFDEQFF
size: NA; J: TRBJ2-2; D: NA; V: TRBV5-6; DNA: TGTGCCAGCAGCTTGGAGGGGGCTAGCGGCTACACCGGGGAGCTGTTTTTT; CDR3: CASSLEGASGYTGELFF
size: NA; J: TRBJ1-5; D: NA; V: TRBV7-2; DNA: TGTGCCAGCAGACAAACAGGGATGGGTCAGCCCCAGCATTTT; CDR3: CASRQTGMGQPQHF
size: NA; J: TRBJ1-4; D: NA; V: TRBV19; DNA: TGTGCCAGTAAAATGAGGGGTCCGGGAGGTGAAAAACTGTTTTTT; CDR3: CASKMRGPGGEKLFF
size: once; J: TRBJ1-1; D: TRBD1; V: TRBV29-1; DNA: TGCAGCGTTGGGGACAGGGGGCTTATGAACACTGAAGCTTTCTTT; CDR3: CSVGDRGLMNTEAFF
size: NA; J: TRBJ2-1; D: NA; V: TRBV7-2; DNA: TGTGCCAGCACTCTTACCCGGGTCTACAATGAGCAGTTCTTC; CDR3: CASTLTRVYNEQFF
size: NA; J: TRBJ2-6; D: NA; V: TRBV9; DNA: TGTGCCAGCAGCGTAGAGGGATCTGGGGCCAACGTCCTGACTTTC; CDR3: CASSVEGSGANVLTF
size: once; J: TRBJ2-3; D: NA; V: TRBV12-5; DNA: TGTGCTAGTGGTTTGGTACCCCCCCAGGAGGCAACAGATACGCAGTATTTT; CDR3: CASGLVPPQEATDTQYF
size: NA; J: TRBJ2-7; D: TRBD1; V: TRBV2; DNA: TGTGCCAGCACCACGGACAGGCTGAGCTCCTACGAGCAGTACTTC; CDR3: CASTTDRLSSYEQYF
size: NA; J: TRBJ1-6; D: NA; V: TRBV27; DNA: TGTGCCAGCAGTTCCCCTGACTCGAGGCAGTCACCCCTCCACTTT; CDR3: CASSSPDSRQSPLHF
size: NA; J: TRBJ1-1; D: NA; V: TRBV6-6; DNA: TGTGCCAGCAGACCCCCCGAGGGAGGCAACACTGAAGCTTTCTTT; CDR3: CASRPPEGGNTEAFF
size: NA; J: TRBJ2-7; D: TRBD1; V: TRBV18; DNA: TGTGCCAGCTCACCAACGACAGGGGGCTCCTACGAGCAGTACTTC; CDR3: CASSPTTGGSYEQYF
size: NA; J: TRBJ2-1; D: NA; V: TRBV29-1; DNA: TGCAGCGTTGAGCGGAGCAATGAGCAGTTCTTC; CDR3: CSVERSNEQFF
size: NA; J: TRBJ1-1; D: NA; V: TRBV28; DNA: TGTGCCAGCACCATCACGACAGGTCCTACTGAAGCTTTCTTT; CDR3: CASTITTGPTEAFF
size: NA; J: TRBJ2-3; D: TRBD1; V: TRBV11-3; DNA: TGTGCCAGCAGCTTTTTTATAGGACAGGGGGCGGCAGATACGCAGTATTTT; CDR3: CASSFFIGQGAADTQYF
size: NA; J: TRBJ2-7; D: NA; V: TRBV7-2; DNA: TGTGCCAGCAGCTTAGTGGACGAGACGGCCTACGAGCAGTACTTC; CDR3: CASSLVDETAYEQYF
size: NA; J: TRBJ1-2; D: TRBD1; V: TRBV28; DNA: TGTGCCAGCAGTTTTACAGGGGCGGCGTATGGCTACACCTTC; CDR3: CASSFTGAAYGYTF
size: NA; J: TRBJ1-5; D: TRBD1; V: TRBV29-1; DNA: TGCAGCGTTGAGGGGACAGGGAGTCAGCCCCAGCATTTT; CDR3: CSVEGTGSQPQHF
size: once; J: TRBJ1-5; D: NA; V: TRBV6-5; DNA: TGTGCCAGCAGTTACAGTTCTGGGGAGCAGCCCCAGCATTTT; CDR3: CASSYSSGEQPQHF
size: NA; J: TRBJ2-5; D: NA; V: TRBV9; DNA: TGTGCCAGCAGCGTACGGGGTAGTACGAGGGAGACCCAGTACTTC; CDR3: CASSVRGSTRETQYF
size: NA; J: TRBJ2-7; D: NA; V: TRBV11-2; DNA: TGTGCCAGCAGCTTAGATTGGAGGGGGCAGTACTTC; CDR3: CASSLDWRGQYF
size: NA; J: TRBJ1-5; D: NA; V: TRBV27; DNA: TGTGCCAGCACCTTCGACAAACCCCAGCATTTT; CDR3: CASTFDKPQHF
size: NA; J: TRBJ1-3; D: NA; V: TRBV10-1; DNA: TGCGCCAGCAGTGAGTTCGACGGGAGCTCTGGAAACACCATATATTTT; CDR3: CASSEFDGSSGNTIYF
size: NA; J: TRBJ1-2; D: TRBD1; V: TRBV6-4; DNA: TGTGCCAGCAGTGACCCTCAGGGGGCGGGAGGCTACACCTTC; CDR3: CASSDPQGAGGYTF
size: NA; J: TRBJ2-7; D: NA; V: TRBV28; DNA: TGTGCCAGCAGTTCCCCCCTTCGTTACGAGCAGTACTTC; CDR3: CASSSPLRYEQYF
size: NA; J: TRBJ2-3; D: NA; V: TRBV14; DNA: TGTGCCAGCAGCTCCGGGCTCAAAGGGGGGCATACGCAGTATTTT; CDR3: CASSSGLKGGHTQYF
size: NA; J: TRBJ2-7; D: NA; V: TRBV19; DNA: TGTGCCAGTAGTCCCTTTGGGGGTTGGATGAACGAGCAGTACTTC; CDR3: CASSPFGGWMNEQYF
size: NA; J: TRBJ2-1; D: TRBD2; V: TRBV18; DNA: TGTGCCAGCTCACTCACTAGGTCCGGGACTAGCGGGGGGAATGAGCAGTTCTTC; CDR3: CASSLTRSGTSGGNEQFF
size: NA; J: TRBJ1-5; D: TRBD1; V: TRBV5-1; DNA: TGCGCCAGCAGCTTGGCGCCCCAGGGGGCTGGGGAGCCCCAGCATTTT; CDR3: CASSLAPQGAGEPQHF
size: NA; J: TRBJ2-4; D: NA; V: TRBV6-1; DNA: TGTGCCAGCAGTGAAGTCATCCAAAACATTCAGTACTTC; CDR3: CASSEVIQNIQYF
size: NA; J: TRBJ2-2; D: NA; V: TRBV5-4; DNA: TGTGCCAGCAGCTTAGGGGGAAGGAACACCGGGGAGCTGTTTTTT; CDR3: CASSLGGRNTGELFF
size: NA; J: TRBJ2-7; D: TRBD1; V: TRBV6-6; DNA: TGTGCCAGCAGTTACTCGGACAGGGTCCACGAGCAGTACTTC; CDR3: CASSYSDRVHEQYF
size: few; J: TRBJ2-4; D: NA; V: TRBV2; DNA: TGTGCCAGTAGATCGCCTCTAGCCAAAAACATTCAGTACTTC; CDR3: CASRSPLAKNIQYF
size: once; J: TRBJ1-3; D: TRBD1; V: TRBV5-4; DNA: TGTGCCAGCAGCCCGGGACAGAGACTCTATAGCTCTGGAAACACCATATATTTT; CDR3: CASSPGQRLYSSGNTIYF
size: NA; J: TRBJ1-1; D: NA; V: TRBV7-9; DNA: TGTGCCAGCAGCTTTACAGTGAACACTGAAGCTTTCTTT; CDR3: CASSFTVNTEAFF
size: NA; J: TRBJ2-7; D: TRBD1; V: TRBV6-5; DNA: TGTGCCAGCAGCTACGGACAGGGGACCTACGAGCAGTACTTC; CDR3: CASSYGQGTYEQYF
size: once; J: TRBJ2-7; D: NA; V: TRBV6-5; DNA: TGTGCCAGCAGTGTGAACGAGCAGTACTTC; CDR3: CASSVNEQYF
size: NA; J: TRBJ2-2; D: NA; V: TRBV7-3; DNA: TGTGCCAGCAGCTCCGGCGGGGAGCTGTTTTTT; CDR3: CASSSGGELFF
size: once; J: TRBJ2-7; D: TRBD1; V: TRBV4-1; DNA: TGCGCCAGCAGCCTGTCCGAGGACAGGGGGCTCTACGAGCAGTACTTC; CDR3: CASSLSEDRGLYEQYF
size: once; J: TRBJ2-7; D: NA; V: TRBV5-4; DNA: TGTGCCAGCAGCTTGGCGGGGGGCGGATCCTCCTACGAGCAGTACTTC; CDR3: CASSLAGGGSSYEQYF
size: NA; J: TRBJ2-5; D: TRBD1; V: TRBV7-2; DNA: TGTGCCAGCAGCATCCTCGGGACAGCACCTCAAGAGACCCAGTACTTC; CDR3: CASSILGTAPQETQYF
size: NA; J: TRBJ2-7; D: TRBD1; V: TRBV2; DNA: TGTGCCAGCAGTAAAGGGACAGCCCTTTACTACGAGCAGTACTTC; CDR3: CASSKGTALYYEQYF
size: NA; J: TRBJ1-4; D: NA; V: TRBV27; DNA: TGTGCCAGCAGTTTAGAGGGACACCTTAATGAAAAACTGTTTTTT; CDR3: CASSLEGHLNEKLFF
size: NA; J: TRBJ1-3; D: NA; V: TRBV7-9; DNA: TGTGCCAGCCGAAAAGGCTCTGGAAACACCATATATTTT; CDR3: CASRKGSGNTIYF